The subject of this entry is one TCR beta chain. The sample originates from a study of T cells in tuberculosis. Looked up from germline, CDR1 is SGHNT and CDR2 is YYREEE (reference sequence). The length of the CDR3 is 13 residues. V dropped 0 bases and J dropped 7; count of bases not matched to a gene: 3. Clones were read by immunoSEQ multiplex PCR, and TCRdb kept only the in-frame ones, dropping some. Among 85,000 to 100,000 clones listed, roughly 88% were seen once. After thawing and overnight rest, PBMC were stained with GMM-loaded CD1B tetramer, viability dye and anti-CD3 for sorting. The lipid loaded on the CD1B tetramers was C32 glucose monomycolate from Rhodococcus equi.

The sequence was collected from an adult woman with latent tuberculosis. The sample was CD1b-GMM tetramer-negative cells sorted from PBMCs. The chain couples TRBV5-4 to TRBJ2-5, with 7 bases that match TRBD2. CDR3 DNA sequence: TGTGCCAGCAGCTTGGTTACTAGCGCGACCCAGTACTTC. This codes for CASSLVTSATQYF.